The T cell receptor (beta chain) under discussion was sequenced for a study of blood T cells in healthy people across ages. There were healthy Caucasian individuals from Russia, aged about 6 to 100, serving as donors. Each donor had ten milliliters of peripheral blood drawn. This clonotype was seen many times. V was trimmed by 7 bases and J by 3 bases, leaving 10 bases between them. Germline V CDR1 and CDR2: MNHEY, SMNVEV (reference sequence). The CDR3 sequence is 12 residues long. Through a sample-barcoded 5' primer and a J-beta primer mix, a second PCR was run for roughly 6 to 11 cycles. Each cDNA molecule was tagged by a template-switch adaptor with 12 random nucleotides. TCRdb itself ran the 5' RACE reads through MiXCR, one entry per CDR3 protein. The sample records about 1.6 million distinct CDR3 sequences, almost 35% being singletons.

The chain employs TRBV27 and TRBJ2-7; D unresolved. This clonotype was obtained from a woman aged 25-40 years in good health. Material: blood. CDR3 bases: TGTGCCAGCAAAGGGAACGGCTACGAGCAGTACTTC. Encoded protein: CASKGNGYEQYF.